The clone carrying this TCR beta chain appeared a single time. Its target is unknown. The sample belongs to a study of T cell responses to AZD1222 COVID-19 vaccine. Overall study results and limits: At 160-218 and 743-854, vaccine-associated CD4 TCRs were dominant, and they spanned spike. Among the donors, most were white British and more were female, and clonal diversity was possibly underestimated. Sampled repertoires all dated from after the peak T cell response.

Method: immunoSEQ multiplex PCR; TCRdb's copy keeps in-frame clones and lacks some. The sample lists 95,000 to 150,000 clones, roughly nine tenths occurring once. The TCR originated in an adult in good health. The sequencing here drew on peripheral blood, taken on day 0 of AZD1222 vaccination.

For the CDR3, the DNA is TGTGCCAGCAGGTTTGGAGGAGGTACTGAAGCTTTCTTT. Protein sequence: CASRFGGGTEAFF. V usage is TRBV27 and J usage is TRBJ1-1; D not resolved. The V end was cut by 6 bases, the J end by 5 bases, with 13 bases between. Looked up from germline, CDR1 is MNHEY and CDR2 is SMNVEV (reference sequence). This CDR3 contains 13 residues.